These 31 T cell receptor beta chains came from one sample sequenced in a study of cytomegalovirus exposure and HLA in healthy donors. PCR amplification relied on 60 Vbeta primers (plus 13 Jbeta primers). TCRdb's table, derived via immunoSEQ multiplex PCR, lists solely in-frame clones and lacks some. The table includes approximately 160,000 clones, around 80% detected once. The sequencing sample was made of PBMCs. These receptor sequences come from a male donor in good health and CMV-seronegative.

The chain employs TRBV6-5 and TRBJ2-7, with 9 positions matching TRBD1. V shed 0 bases, J shed 4 bases, and the junction held 4 bases outside the gene matches. There are 15 residues in the CDR3. In germline, CDR1 is MNHEY, CDR2 SVGAGI. The CDR3 DNA follows: TGTGCCAGCAGTTACTCCGGGACAGGGTTTTACGAGCAGTACTTC. Its translation: CASSYSGTGFYEQYF.

The chain is built from TRBV4-3 and TRBJ2-7, with TRBD1 matching 10 bases. The trim removed 0 bases at V and 6 bases at J, leaving 5 bases unmatched. CDR1 is LGHNA, CDR2 YSLEER, per germline. CDR3 length: 15 residues. The CDR3 is CASSQDRQGAIEQYF. The CDR3, as DNA: TGCGCCAGCAGCCAAGACCGACAGGGGGCCATCGAGCAGTACTTC.

This clone was observed a few times. The chain joins TRBV11-1 to TRBJ1-2; 8 bases map to TRBD1. The CDR3 sequence is 15 residues long. Trimming removed 0 bases from V and 7 bases from J; junction bases left unmatched: 7. The germline V gene has CDR1 SGHAT and CDR2 FQDESV (reference sequence). CDR3 in amino acids: CASSLAGRGRSGYTF. In DNA form, the CDR3 reads TGTGCCAGCAGCTTAGCGGGCAGGGGGCGAAGTGGCTACACCTTC.

Concerning this clone: A junction boundary mismatches the germline segment, possibly from a read error. The chain recombines TRBV7-9 with TRBJ2-6, with D perhaps TRBD2 (7 bases). The CDR3 has 18 residues. Looked up from germline, CDR1 is SEHNR and CDR2 is FQNEAQ (reference sequence). DNA for the CDR3: TGTTCCAGCAGTTTTGATGGGGGGGCTATCTCTGGGGCCAACGTCCTGACTTTC. The encoded protein is CSSSFDGGAISGANVLTF.

This sequence joins TRBV19 and TRBJ1-2; tentatively, D is TRBD1 (5 bases). Germline lookup yields CDR1 LNHDA and CDR2 SQIVND (reference sequence). V lost 9 bases and J 2 bases, leaving 10 bases between the germline ends. The CDR3 contains 12 residues. The CDR3 loop is CASGGLNYGYTF. DNA of the CDR3: TGTGCCAGCGGGGGACTGAACTATGGCTACACCTTC.

The chain employs TRBV6-5 and TRBJ2-1, with D possibly matching TRBD2 (5 bases). Per germline, CDR1 MNHEY and CDR2 SVGAGI. Trimming pared 2 bases from V and 7 bases from J, leaving 18 bases between. The CDR3 totals 16 residues. Written as DNA, the CDR3 is TGTGCCAGCAGTTACGACGCCCGGGCTAGCCCTAATGAGCAGTTCTTC. Translated: CASSYDARASPNEQFF.

This clone came up a few times. The rearrangement links TRBV28 to TRBJ2-7, with D possibly being TRBD2 (5 bases). This CDR3 has 14 residues. Germline CDR1 MDHEN, CDR2 SYDVKM. Trimming stripped 8 bases from V and 3 bases from J, with 17 bases between. The CDR3 coding sequence is TGTGCCAGCGCCGATTCTAGCTGGGTCTACGAGCAGTACTTC. Translated: CASADSSWVYEQYF.

The genes are TRBV2 and TRBJ1-1; no clear D gene. The CDR3 runs 15 residues. Germline CDR1 SNHLY, CDR2 FYNNEI. Trimming stripped 2 bases from V and 0 bases from J, with 10 bases between. Written as DNA, the CDR3 is TGTGCCAGCAGTGAATCCCCAACATTGAACACTGAAGCTTTCTTT. Amino acids: CASSESPTLNTEAFF.

The chain combines TRBV7-2 with TRBJ2-2, with D tentatively TRBD2 (6 bases). Germline V CDR1 and CDR2: SGHTA, FQGNSA. The CDR3 has 14 residues. Between the trimmed V and J ends, which lost 5 bases and 2 bases, there was a span of 9 bases. The CDR3 bases are TGTGCCAGCAGCCCCGGGACTAACACCGGGGAGCTGTTTTTT. Translating it yields CASSPGTNTGELFF.

The CDR3 reads CASSLGDYNYGYTF. The CDR3 nucleotides are TGTGCCAGCAGCCTAGGGGACTATAACTATGGCTACACCTTC. The chain combines TRBV7-2 with TRBJ1-2; possible D gene TRBD1, 5 bases. Germline CDR1 reads SGHTA; CDR2 reads FQGNSA. Trimming took 5 bases from V and 1 from J, leaving 11 bases between them. The CDR3 runs to 14 residues.

This clone has a single count. The V call is TRBV4-3, the J call TRBJ2-2, with D perhaps matching TRBD2 (6 bases). This CDR3 contains 17 residues. V was trimmed by 1 base and J by 2 bases, leaving 14 bases between them. Looked up from germline, CDR1 is LGHNA and CDR2 is YSLEER. The CDR3 DNA reads TGCGCCAGCAGCCAAGTGGGAGAGGGGACTAACACCGGGGAGCTGTTTTTT. Residues: CASSQVGEGTNTGELFF.

The J gene is TRBJ1-1, the V gene TRBV19; D might be TRBD1 (5 bases). This CDR3 spans 14 amino acids. Germline V CDR1 and CDR2: LNHDA, SQIVND (reference sequence). V was clipped by 7 bases and J by 5 bases, with 17 bases between them. CDR3: CASIPRVPLTEAFF. As DNA, the CDR3 is TGTGCCAGTATTCCCAGGGTTCCCCTAACTGAAGCTTTCTTT.

The rearrangement links TRBV28 to TRBJ2-3; weak D call: TRBD2 (5 bases). The V end was cut by 6 bases, the J end by 2 bases, with 15 bases between. The CDR3 has 15 amino acids. The germline V gene encodes CDR1 MDHEN and CDR2 SYDVKM. The CDR3 is CASSPEGRVTDTQYF. In DNA, the CDR3 is TGTGCCAGCAGCCCTGAGGGCCGAGTCACAGATACGCAGTATTTT.

This clone was observed once. The chain uses TRBV11-3 and TRBJ2-7; TRBD1 matches 9 bases. This CDR3 region has 14 residues. Trimming removed 3 bases from V and 2 bases from J; junction bases left unmatched: 2. CDR1 SGHNT and CDR2 YENEEA come from the germline V gene. CDR3 in DNA: TGTGCCAGCAGCTTGGGACAGGGTGCCTACGAGCAGTACTTC. This sequence encodes CASSLGQGAYEQYF.

This clone was picked up a small number of times. This chain connects TRBV20-1 to TRBJ1-2; D is undetermined. This CDR3 contains 10 residues. The germline CDR1 and CDR2 sequences are DFQATT and SNEGSKA (reference sequence). The V end lost 5 bases, the J end lost 7 bases, and 8 bases lay between the germline ends. The CDR3 region is CSASSSGYTF. In DNA, the CDR3 is TGCAGTGCTTCGAGTAGTGGCTACACCTTC.

This chain connects TRBV2 to TRBJ2-5, with D possibly being TRBD1 (6 bases). There are 14 residues in the CDR3. V dropped 6 bases and J dropped 1 base, with 12 bases sitting between them. Germline loops: CDR1 SNHLY, CDR2 FYNNEI. The CDR3 bases are TGTGCCAGCAGGGCCCGGGACACCCAAGAGACCCAGTACTTC. This gives the protein CASRARDTQETQYF.

The chain joins TRBV9 to TRBJ2-3; TRBD2 aligns across 11 bases. Germline values: CDR1 SGDLS, CDR2 YYNGEE. There are 15 residues in the CDR3. J was trimmed by 4 bases and V by 1 base; bases with no gene match: 2. The CDR3 DNA is TGTGCCAGCAGCGTAACTAGCGGGGGACCAGATACGCAGTATTTT. It codes for CASSVTSGGPDTQYF.

The rearrangement links TRBV9 to TRBJ2-7; 8 nucleotides align to TRBD1. CDR1 SGDLS and CDR2 YYNGEE come from the germline V gene. V was pared by 0 bases and J by 5 bases, with 1 base of the junction left unmatched. The CDR3 covers 13 residues. CDR3 protein: CASSVDRGDEQYF. CDR3 nucleotide sequence: TGTGCCAGCAGCGTAGACAGGGGGGACGAGCAGTACTTC.

The chain carries TRBV13 and TRBJ1-1; 8 bases agree with TRBD1. Trimming removed 5 bases from V and 4 bases from J; junction bases left unmatched: 6. The CDR3 has 14 amino acids. Germline V CDR1 and CDR2: PRHDT, FYEKMQ (reference sequence). CDR3 nucleotide sequence: TGTGCCAGCAGCCCCCGGGACAGGCTCACTGAAGCTTTCTTT. Protein sequence: CASSPRDRLTEAFF.

The gene calls are TRBV9 and TRBJ2-2; no clear D gene. Trimming left V 3 bases short and J 2 bases short, with 11 bases between. The CDR3 consists of 15 residues. Per the germline V gene, CDR1 is SGDLS and CDR2 is YYNGEE. The CDR3, as DNA: TGTGCCAGCAGCGGCCGTTTAGCTAACACCGGGGAGCTGTTTTTT. This translates into CASSGRLANTGELFF.

The J gene is TRBJ1-2, the V gene TRBV27; a possible D gene is TRBD1 (5 bases). Germline CDR1 reads MNHEY; CDR2 reads SMNVEV (reference sequence). Between the trimmed V and J ends, which lost 2 bases and 4 bases, there was a span of 8 bases. This CDR3 comprises 13 residues. Here the CDR3 reads CASSLQGVYGYTF. CDR3 nucleotides: TGTGCCAGCAGTTTACAAGGGGTCTATGGCTACACCTTC.

The V and J genes are TRBV5-1 and TRBJ2-5, with D tentatively TRBD2 (6 bases). The J call may not be correct, given that the DNA end is closer to TRBJ2-7. The CDR3 length is 14 residues. Per germline, CDR1 SGHRS and CDR2 YFSETQ. In DNA form, the CDR3 reads TGCGCCAGCAGCATCTTCGGGGGTACCTACGAGCAGTACTTC. Its translation: CASSIFGGTYEQYF.

The chain joins TRBV6-4 to TRBJ2-1; 12 positions match TRBD2. The CDR3 has 16 amino acids. Germline V lookup: CDR1 MRHNA, CDR2 SNTAGT. Germline trimming cut 6 bases from V and 3 bases from J; bases unmatched to any gene: 6. CDR3 protein: CASRRLAGDFYNEQFF. CDR3 DNA: TGTGCCAGCAGGCGACTAGCGGGAGATTTCTACAATGAGCAGTTCTTC.

This clone was picked up one time. CDR3 sequence: CAIVPGTSSYEQYF. CDR3 DNA sequence: TGTGCCATCGTACCCGGGACTAGCTCTTACGAGCAGTACTTC. The chain combines TRBV10-3 with TRBJ2-7; TRBD2 matches at 9 bases. The germline V gene has CDR1 ENHRY and CDR2 SYGVKD. The CDR3 is 14 amino acids. The V segment lost 8 bases and the J segment 4 bases; nucleotides outside the gene matches: 9.

The gene calls are TRBV6-5 and TRBJ1-1, with 7 positions matching TRBD1. The CDR3 is made up of 15 amino acids. The junction had 1 base not matched to a gene; V was cut back by 0 bases and J by 0 bases. Looked up from germline, CDR1 is MNHEY and CDR2 is SVGAGI. Here the CDR3 DNA reads TGTGCCAGCAGTTACTCCGGGACAGTGAACACTGAAGCTTTCTTT. Translated, it gives CASSYSGTVNTEAFF.

This clone was counted between two and nine times. This sequence joins TRBV29-1 and TRBJ2-5; D possibly corresponds to TRBD1 (5 bases). V shed 2 bases and J shed 5 bases, with 12 bases lying between them. Germline values: CDR1 SQVTM, CDR2 ANQGSEA. CDR3 length equals 13 residues. CDR3 nucleotides: TGCAGCGTTGAAAACTCACCAGGGGAGACCCAGTACTTC. Its translation: CSVENSPGETQYF. Full variable domain (rest looked up from reference TRBV29-1 and TRBJ2-5): SAVISQKPSRDICQRGTSLTIQCQVDSQVTMMFWYRQQPGQSLTLIATANQGSEATYESGFVIDKFPISRPNLTFSTLTVSNMSPEDSSIYLCSVENSPGETQYFGPGTRLLVL.

This sequence joins TRBV6-6 and TRBJ1-6, with D possibly TRBD1 on 6 matching bases. Deletions cut 8 bases from V and 9 bases from J, with 17 bases between. The CDR3 is 14 amino acids. Looked up from germline, CDR1 is MNHNY and CDR2 is SVGAGI (reference sequence). The CDR3 nucleotides are TGTGCCAGCGTGGCCTGGACAGAAACTTCACCCCTCCACTTT. Translation gives CASVAWTETSPLHF.

The chain is built from TRBV9 and TRBJ1-3; D perhaps matches TRBD1 (5 bases). The CDR3 is made up of 17 amino acids. CDR1 is SGDLS, CDR2 YYNGEE, per germline. The germline V and J ends were trimmed by 4 bases and 0 bases, with 17 bases remaining between them. The CDR3 reads CASSSGGTYHSGNTIYF. For the CDR3, the DNA is TGTGCCAGCAGCTCCGGGGGTACATATCACTCTGGAAACACCATATATTTT.

This rearrangement joins TRBV5-1 to TRBJ2-7, with 10 bases that match TRBD2. Looked up from germline, CDR1 is SGHRS and CDR2 is YFSETQ. This CDR3 region has 13 residues. The junction had 5 bases not matched to a gene; V was cut back by 4 bases and J by 7 bases. CDR3 coding DNA: TGCGCCAGCAGCCCGAAACTAGCGGGGGAGCAGTACTTC. This codes for CASSPKLAGEQYF.

The gene calls are TRBV2 and TRBJ2-2; D ambiguous. Germline CDR1 and CDR2: SNHLY and FYNNEI. V shed 7 bases and J shed 6 bases, with 6 bases lying between them. The CDR3 runs to 11 residues. CDR3: CASTYSGELFF. CDR3 DNA sequence: TGTGCCAGCACCTACTCCGGGGAGCTGTTTTTT.

The chain uses TRBV27 and TRBJ2-7; 10 nucleotides line up with TRBD2. CDR1 and CDR2 (germline): MNHEY, SMNVEV (reference sequence). This CDR3 has 13 amino acids. V shed 3 bases, J shed 5 bases, and the junction held 1 base outside the gene matches. The CDR3 region is CASSFLAGDEQYF. DNA for the CDR3: TGTGCCAGCAGTTTTCTAGCGGGGGACGAGCAGTACTTC.